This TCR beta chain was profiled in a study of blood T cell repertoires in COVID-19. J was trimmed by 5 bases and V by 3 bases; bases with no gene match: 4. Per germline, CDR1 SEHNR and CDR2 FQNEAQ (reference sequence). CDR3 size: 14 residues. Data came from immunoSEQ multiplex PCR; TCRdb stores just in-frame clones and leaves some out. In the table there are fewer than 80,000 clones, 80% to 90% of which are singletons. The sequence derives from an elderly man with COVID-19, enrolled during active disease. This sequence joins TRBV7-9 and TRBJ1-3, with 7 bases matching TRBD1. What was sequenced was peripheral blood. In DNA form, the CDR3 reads TGTGCCAGCAGCTTGGCAGGGGGACGAAACACCATATATTTT. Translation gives CASSLAGGRNTIYF.